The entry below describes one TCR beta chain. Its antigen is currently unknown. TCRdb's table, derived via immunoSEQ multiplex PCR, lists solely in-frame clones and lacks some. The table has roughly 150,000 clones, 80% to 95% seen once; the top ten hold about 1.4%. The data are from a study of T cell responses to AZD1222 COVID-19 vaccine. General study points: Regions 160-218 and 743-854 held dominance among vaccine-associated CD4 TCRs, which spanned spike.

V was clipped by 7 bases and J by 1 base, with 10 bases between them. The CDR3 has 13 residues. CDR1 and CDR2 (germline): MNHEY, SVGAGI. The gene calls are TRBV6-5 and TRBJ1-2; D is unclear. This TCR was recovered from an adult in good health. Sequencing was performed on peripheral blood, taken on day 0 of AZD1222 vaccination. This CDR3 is CASKSSLNYGYTF. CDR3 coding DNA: TGTGCCAGCAAGTCAAGTCTTAACTATGGCTACACCTTC.